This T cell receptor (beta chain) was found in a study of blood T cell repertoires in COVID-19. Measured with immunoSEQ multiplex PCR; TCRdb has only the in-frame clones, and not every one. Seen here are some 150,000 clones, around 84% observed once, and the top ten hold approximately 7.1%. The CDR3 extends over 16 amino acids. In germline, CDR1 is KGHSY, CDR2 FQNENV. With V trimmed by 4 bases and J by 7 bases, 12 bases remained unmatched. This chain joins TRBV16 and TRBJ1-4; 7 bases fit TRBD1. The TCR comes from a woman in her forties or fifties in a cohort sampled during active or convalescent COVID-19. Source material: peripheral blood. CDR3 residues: CASSRKFQGDSEKLFF. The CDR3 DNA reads TGTGCCAGCAGCCGAAAATTTCAGGGGGATAGTGAAAAACTGTTTTTT.